Reported below is one T cell receptor (beta chain). This clone appeared a few times. There is no known antigen for this receptor. No base quality information exists; no much larger clone differs at one position. The cohort was made up of roughly 670 healthy bone marrow donors. At the time of sampling, every cohort member was nominally healthy, though immune exposures that went unrecorded were likely present. The donor tested CMV seropositive, placing the donor among the 289 seropositive members of the cohort. Each donor provided a peripheral blood sample, and peripheral blood mononuclear cells were used for TCR beta sequencing. The Qiagen DNeasy Blood Extraction Kit was used to extract genomic DNA from the blood cell samples. Unmatched junction bases come to 10, with V trimmed by 5 bases and J by 9 bases. The germline V gene specifies SGHVS as CDR1 and FQNEAQ as CDR2. Counted from cysteine to phenylalanine, this CDR3 has 15 amino acids. Left in the record is the CDR3 DNA by itself, 45 bases read in frame from the first base.

This sample stems from a study of cytomegalovirus exposure and HLA in healthy donors (dated by TCRdb to about 2017). The study in broad terms: An earlier analysis of roughly 500 of the donors reported 250 to 350 Gb of sequence data and about 100 million unique TCR beta sequences from approximately 180 million T cells. Of the roughly 390 genotyped donors, 65% to 90% were placed in the genetic ancestry cluster associated with self-reported Caucasian donors. Donor age, sex, ethnicity and CMV serostatus were compiled together with the repertoire data. A later genetic analysis used genome-wide SNP genotypes for about 65% of the roughly 700 donors, treating that subset as a discovery cohort. In addition to the first cohort of 666 subjects, a separate validation cohort of around 110 different subjects was used. In a later analysis, previously published TCR beta repertoires from 666 donors were re-analyzed and high-resolution HLA genotyping was added so that TCR occurrence patterns could be studied. Rather than drawing on any new phenotypic data, the later analysis identified candidate immune exposures from TCR beta sequences and the way those sequences occurred across donors. The study was designed to test whether signatures of past pathogen exposure could be identified by cataloging public T cell receptors. Because of strong linkage in the cohort, roughly five DR-DQ haplotypes were treated as single units for association and clustering. High-throughput TCR immunosequencing, statistical association of individual TCRs with disease status, and machine learning were combined to predict cytomegalovirus infection status. The T cell repertoires of several hundred subjects were profiled by immunosequencing and related to cytomegalovirus serostatus. Every repertoire in the discovery cohort had been generated on one and the same sequencing platform. On average, roughly 240,000 unique TCR beta nucleotide sequences were sequenced per donor among 398 genotyped donors of the cohort, with roughly 18% of those sequences being non-productive. Both class I and class II loci were covered by HLA typing, at four-digit resolution. To decide whether each TCR beta V gene segment behaved as functional or pseudogenic, an earlier analysis of nearly 600 of the donors relied on high-throughput TCR beta sequencing. Around 300 gigabases of sequencing data and around 87 million unique TCR sequences were included in an early release covering around 600 HLA-typed donors. Typing coverage differed by locus: A, B, C, DRB1 and DQB1 were typed in roughly 629-630 donors, DQA1 in 522, DPA1 in some 610, and DPB1 in approximately 450. Paper-wide results and their limitations: A further reported finding was that TCR beta sequences accurately predicted the HLA-A and HLA-B alleles for most subjects in the first cohort. In vitro tests confirmed that three of the cytomegalovirus-associated TCR beta chains recognize cytomegalovirus antigens. A later analysis found that TCR association rates varied across HLA loci, with DRB1 alleles showing the most associated TCRs and HLA-C alleles the fewest. Most TCR sequences were observed very rarely across donors, whereas some public TCRs were present in many individuals. Linkage disequilibrium might explain the correlated functional status among segregating V segments, but an unknown experimental factor could not be excluded. V-gene and J-gene trimming of TCR beta chains was associated with a missense DCLRE1C variant in a later genetic analysis, and the association was replicated in an independent cohort. According to the authors, the approach could potentially be generalized to other disease states and immunological phenotypes. A later genetic analysis reported fewer N-insertions in productive TCRs among donors in an Asian-associated ancestry cluster than the roughly 620-donor mean. Strong co-occurrence of HLA alleles, especially DR and DQ, made assigning TCR associations to individual alleles difficult. According to a later analysis, most CMV-associated TCR beta chains appeared to be HLA-restricted, and the HLA associations seemed to be driven largely by CMV exposure. In a later analysis, HLA-associated TCR beta chains were found to be more clonally expanded and to have lower generation probabilities than equally common non-associated chains. The study listed 150 to 200 TCR beta chains as associated with cytomegalovirus. For the cohort, immune exposure information was limited to CMV serostatus. Specific HLA alleles were associated with 15,000 to 20,000 TCR beta sequences at a false discovery rate of 0.05 in a later analysis. Because counts were too low, about 15 rarely observed V segments, including chromosome 9 orphons, were left out of the earlier analysis of 587 of the donors. In both the original and validation cohorts, the classifier was reported to diagnose cytomegalovirus status with high specificity and sensitivity. Because HLA typing was unavailable for some donors at each locus, only the typed subset was used in association tests. Only TCR beta chains were sequenced in this cohort, and the absence of alpha or paired-chain data limited detectable features. The presence/absence analyses assumed that sequencing depth was roughly uniform across donors, and that assumption may not be true. In an earlier analysis of about 600 of the donors, most TCR beta V segments appeared in productive rearrangements about 90% or about 30% of the time, broadly matching IMGT annotations. A cluster of highly shared sequence variants was judged likely to represent a technical artifact of the sequencing pipeline. The 87-base-pair reads could not distinguish some IMGT-functional V segments, including TRBV6-2 and TRBV6-3, so those segments were excluded. In a later analysis, several top co-occurrence clusters were reported to appear linked to parvovirus B19, influenza, CMV and Epstein-Barr virus.

The library was made by the immunoSEQ multiplex PCR assay. For the multiplex PCR, a mixture combining 60 forward primers for TCR Vbeta segments and 13 reverse primers for TCR Jbeta segments was used. The CDR3 region of rearranged TCR beta genes was amplified from genomic DNA with a multiplex PCR assay. On the Illumina HiSeq System, the amplified TCR beta libraries were sequenced as 87-base-pair reads. Per the original workflow: A later analysis tallied 70 million to 100 million unique TCR beta chains across the 666 repertoires, and about 12 million of those chains were shared by two or more donors. To remove PCR and sequencing errors, raw reads were error-corrected and collapsed into unique sequences using a nearest-neighbor algorithm that merged closely related sequences. To assign V, D and J gene segments, CDR3 sequences were aligned to IMGT reference sequences. For a sequence to be retained, a match of at least six nucleotides to both a V gene segment and a J gene segment was required. Rearrangements were called productive when the CDR3 lacked stop codons and stayed in frame with V and J; all others were non-productive. Following IMGT convention, CDR3 was defined as the stretch from the second conserved V-encoded cysteine to the conserved J-encoded phenylalanine. The earlier analysis of 500 to 750 of the donors excluded any sequence lacking an unambiguous match to a single V gene segment. In an earlier analysis of some 590 of the donors, V segments were called functional above 56.7% productive rearrangements and were called segregating when the between-donor standard deviation exceeded 5%. To diagnose cytomegalovirus status from the catalog of TCR beta chain sequences, a statistical classification framework was built. A later analysis assigned V and J genes by comparing TCR nucleotide sequences with IMGT/GENE-DB human TR gene sequences. In a later analysis, CDR3 sequences and most-parsimonious VDJ recombination scenarios were assigned using the TCRdist pipeline. In a later analysis, each TCR beta chain was defined by its CDR3 amino acid sequence together with its V-gene family, and reads lacking a unique V-gene family were excluded. In a later analysis, 450 to 600 highly shared, low-generation-probability nucleotide sequences were removed to address suspected cross-contamination and a sequencing artifact. In a later analysis, a clonal expansion index was calculated for each public chain from normalized within-repertoire ranks of inferred template counts. A later analysis computed generation probabilities with a VDJ recombination model fitted to out-of-frame rearrangements, and checked the results against IGoR. A later analysis scored TCR-TCR, TCR-HLA and TCR-CMV co-occurrence with hypergeometric tests, applying a repertoire-size bias correction to TCR pairs. A later analysis estimated false discovery rates by permuting HLA or CMV assignments 20 times. In a later analysis, co-occurring TCRs were grouped using DBSCAN, with TCRdist sequence similarity added in when clustering inside HLA-allele-positive subsets. Co-occurrence clustering excluded repertoires with fewer than 30,000 or more than 120,000 public chains, plus five with anomalous nucleotide sharing. TCRdb took this table from immuneACCESS and kept in-frame rearrangements with V and J called. Such tables lack part of the clones; where checked against another copy, unresolved V genes explain under half of the gap, and the rest is unexplained. That table gives V, J and clone size, and the DNA gave D and trimming. This sample is represented by just over 200,000 clones; about 70% of them were singletons. The ten biggest clones cover 2.6% of the sample.

This receptor was obtained from a man aged 35 to 55 in good health and CMV-seropositive. In this chain, TRBV7-8 is recombined with TRBJ2-1; TRBD2 aligns with 10 central bases. What was sequenced was PBMCs. The encoded CDR3 is CASSLGTSVVGEQFF. DNA sequence: TGTGCCAGCAGCCTCGGGACTAGCGTTGTTGGTGAGCAGTTCTTC.